The 26 T cell receptor beta chains listed next were all sequenced from one sample in a study of OX40 agonist ivuxolimab in advanced cancers. Profiling relied on immunoSEQ multiplex PCR, and the TCRdb table lists in-frame clones only, not all of them. This table has roughly 70,000 clones, about 91% appearing once. The sample consisted of CD4+ or CD8+ T cells sorted from blood, taken in a trial of the OX40 agonist ivuxolimab. The receptors were gathered from an adult with an advanced solid tumor such as melanoma, head and neck, liver or kidney cancer.

The chain is built from TRBV27 and TRBJ2-1; D tentatively reads TRBD1 or TRBD2 (7 bases each). Deletions cut 6 bases from V and 6 bases from J, with 18 bases between. The germline gives CDR1 MNHEY, CDR2 SMNVEV (reference sequence). The CDR3 sequence is 15 residues long. The CDR3 loop is CASRGGDSWVNEQFF. DNA for the CDR3: TGTGCCAGCAGGGGAGGGGACAGCTGGGTCAATGAGCAGTTCTTC.

This chain uses TRBV6-6 with TRBJ2-5; either TRBD1 or TRBD2 may supply D (6 bases each). The CDR3 runs to 14 residues. The V and J ends lost 6 bases and 5 bases respectively, with 16 bases between them. The germline V gene has CDR1 MNHNY and CDR2 SVGAGI (reference sequence). The CDR3 here is CASRPRGAGETQYF. The CDR3 DNA reads as TGTGCCAGCAGACCGAGGGGGGCTGGGGAGACCCAGTACTTC.

J is TRBJ2-1 and V is TRBV28, with TRBD2 matching 7 bases. This CDR3 contains 14 residues. Trimming took 5 bases from V and 6 from J; bases not matched to a gene: 7. Germline CDR1 reads MDHEN; CDR2 reads SYDVKM. The chain's CDR3 is CASSPGLSINEQFF. In DNA form, the CDR3 reads TGTGCCAGCAGTCCGGGACTAAGCATCAATGAGCAGTTCTTC.

The V and J genes are TRBV18 and TRBJ1-5; no clear D. Per germline, CDR1 KGHSH and CDR2 LQKENI. The CDR3 sequence is 14 residues long. The germline V and J ends were trimmed by 4 bases and 4 bases, with 11 bases remaining between them. CDR3 sequence (DNA): TGTGCCAGCTCACAGGGCACACGGAATCAGCCCCAGCATTTT. Encoded protein: CASSQGTRNQPQHF.

This chain links TRBV11-3 with TRBJ1-1; D call uncertain. V lost 1 base to trimming and J lost 1 base, with 4 bases between them. The CDR3 is 13 residues long. CDR1 and CDR2 (germline): SGHNT, YENEEA. This CDR3 reads CASSLGENTEAFF. DNA for the CDR3: TGTGCCAGCAGCTTAGGGGAGAACACTGAAGCTTTCTTT.

The chain carries TRBV7-3 and TRBJ2-1, with 7 bases fitting TRBD2. Germline V gives CDR1 SGHTA, CDR2 FQGTGA. The CDR3 is 14 amino acids. The junction had 7 bases not matched to a gene; V was cut back by 1 base and J by 10 bases. CDR3 nucleotide sequence: TGTGCCAGCAGCTTAAGGTTCACTAGCGAAGAGCAGTTCTTC. It encodes CASSLRFTSEEQFF.

The chain combines TRBV7-6 with TRBJ2-1; maybe TRBD2 (6 bases). Trimming removed 4 bases from V and 9 bases from J, with 19 bases in between. The CDR3 contains 15 residues. The V gene's germline CDR1 is SGHVS and CDR2 FNYEAQ. The CDR3 nucleotides read TGTGCCAGCAGCTACACTAGCATCGGCTCTGGTGAGCAGTTCTTC. It specifies CASSYTSIGSGEQFF.

J is TRBJ2-2 and V is TRBV13; D possibly corresponds to TRBD2 (5 bases). This CDR3 comprises 14 residues. CDR1 is PRHDT, CDR2 FYEKMQ, per germline (reference sequence). The V end was cut by 3 bases, the J end by 7 bases, with 12 bases between. The CDR3 spells CASSFGRAGGELFF. CDR3 DNA sequence: TGTGCCAGCAGCTTCGGTCGCGCGGGCGGGGAGCTGTTTTTT. Using reference TRBV13 and TRBJ2-2 for the parts outside the CDR3, the full variable domain is AAGVIQSPRHLIKEKRETATLKCYPIPRHDTVYWYQQGPGQDPQFLISFYEKMQSDKGSIPDRFSAQQFSDYHSELNMSSLELGDSALYFCASSFGRAGGELFFGEGSRLTVL.

This clone was picked up a small number of times. The genes are TRBV5-1 and TRBJ1-4; the D is unclear. The CDR3 consists of 14 residues. V dropped 5 bases and J dropped 0 bases, with 8 bases sitting between them. Germline V CDR1 and CDR2: SGHRS, YFSETQ. CDR3 in DNA: TGCGCCAGCAGAAGTCAAGCAACTAATGAAAAACTGTTTTTT. It specifies CASRSQATNEKLFF.

The chain recombines TRBV5-4 with TRBJ2-2; no reliable D call. This CDR3 contains 14 residues. Germline CDR1 reads SGHNT; CDR2 reads YYREEE (reference sequence). The V gene lost 1 base and the J gene lost 4 bases, with 8 bases spanning the gap. The CDR3 bases are TGTGCCAGCAGCTTGTCGCTAGGCACCGGGGAGCTGTTTTTT. Translated, it gives CASSLSLGTGELFF.

J is TRBJ2-1 and V is TRBV18; TRBD1 matches at 9 bases. J was trimmed by 7 bases and V by 9 bases; bases with no gene match: 7. CDR1 KGHSH and CDR2 LQKENI come from the germline V gene. The CDR3 is 13 residues long. The CDR3 DNA reads TGTGCCAGTTCGACCGGGACAGGGAATGAGCAGTTCTTC. Its protein is CASSTGTGNEQFF.

This clone was counted a few times. This rearrangement joins TRBV9 to TRBJ1-1, with 9 bases matching TRBD1. Per germline, CDR1 SGDLS and CDR2 YYNGEE. V trimming: 0 bases; J trimming: 4 bases; junction bases outside the gene matches: 4. The CDR3 totals 15 residues. CDR3: CASSVALDRGTEAFF. CDR3 DNA sequence: TGTGCCAGCAGCGTAGCCTTGGACAGGGGCACTGAAGCTTTCTTT.

The gene calls are TRBV6-6 and TRBJ1-5; 7 bases line up with TRBD1. CDR1 is MNHNY, CDR2 SVGAGI, per germline (reference sequence). The CDR3 length is 14 residues. V was clipped by 7 bases and J by 3 bases; unmatched bases: 6. The CDR3 DNA follows: TGTGCCAGCACCCTGGGACAGCTCAATCAGCCCCAGCATTTT. Translation gives CASTLGQLNQPQHF.

The V and J genes are TRBV5-1 and TRBJ1-2; possible D gene TRBD1, 6 bases. The CDR3 runs to 14 residues. The V gene's germline CDR1 is SGHRS and CDR2 YFSETQ. Trimming removed 2 bases from V and 5 bases from J, with 13 bases in between. The CDR3: CASSLQGPSYGYTF. DNA of the CDR3: TGCGCCAGCAGCTTACAGGGACCTTCATATGGCTACACCTTC.

The chain couples TRBV18 to TRBJ1-1; D is uncertain. This CDR3 has 14 residues. The V gene lost 3 bases and the J gene lost 2 bases, with 10 bases spanning the gap. Per the germline V gene, CDR1 is KGHSH and CDR2 is LQKENI. The DNA for the CDR3 is TGTGCCAGCTCACCCCAATTGGATAACACTGAAGCTTTCTTT. Residues: CASSPQLDNTEAFF.

This clone was seen more than once but under ten times. This chain connects TRBV28 to TRBJ1-1, with D unresolved. Per the germline V gene, CDR1 is MDHEN and CDR2 is SYDVKM. CDR3 length: 17 amino acids. The V end was cut by 2 bases, the J end by 1 base, with 17 bases between. As DNA, the CDR3 is TGTGCCAGCAGTTTAACCCCCTCGGCGGGGTGGAACACTGAAGCTTTCTTT. It yields the protein CASSLTPSAGWNTEAFF. The whole variable domain, remainder taken from reference TRBV28 and TRBJ1-1, is DVKVTQSSRYLVKRTGEKVFLECVQDMDHENMFWYRQDPGLGLRLIYFSYDVKMKEKGDIPEGYSVSREKKERFSLILESASTNQTSMYLCASSLTPSAGWNTEAFFGQGTRLTVV.

The chain joins TRBV11-2 to TRBJ2-7; D gene ambiguous. CDR1 is SGHAT and CDR2 is FQNNGV in the germline V gene. This CDR3 has 13 residues. V was trimmed by 1 base and J by 2 bases, leaving 6 bases between them. The chain's CDR3 is CASSLAGTYEQYF. DNA for the CDR3: TGTGCCAGCAGCTTAGCCGGTACCTACGAGCAGTACTTC.

A single count supports this clone. The chain has TRBV6-4 and TRBJ1-5; 9 nucleotides line up with TRBD1. There are 15 residues in the CDR3. Germline CDR1 is MRHNA and CDR2 is SNTAGT. Unmatched junction bases numbered 6, after V lost 6 bases and J lost 3 bases. CDR3 protein: CASSPGTGTNQPQHF. CDR3 sequence (DNA): TGTGCCAGCAGCCCAGGGACAGGGACCAATCAGCCCCAGCATTTT.

The genes are TRBV11-2 and TRBJ2-2, with a weak D call TRBD2 (7 bases). The CDR3 covers 15 residues. Looked up from germline, CDR1 is SGHAT and CDR2 is FQNNGV. V lost 2 bases, J lost 5 bases, and 12 bases lay in between. CDR3: CASSLIGGRTGELFF. In nucleotides, the CDR3 is TGTGCCAGCAGCTTAATCGGGGGGCGTACCGGGGAGCTGTTTTTT.

This clone was detected a few times. CDR3 protein: CAWRGAFGTEAFF. The CDR3 nucleotides are TGTGCCTGGAGAGGGGCCTTCGGCACTGAAGCTTTCTTT. This rearrangement joins TRBV30 to TRBJ1-1; a possible D gene is TRBD1 (5 bases). In germline, CDR1 is GTSNPN, CDR2 SVGIG (reference sequence). V was cut by 3 bases and J by 4 bases, with 12 bases left in between. This CDR3 is built from 13 residues.

This chain links TRBV5-5 with TRBJ2-7; 7 bases agree with TRBD2. From germline, CDR1 is SGHKS and CDR2 YYEKEE (reference sequence). The CDR3 has 13 residues. J lost 2 bases, V lost 1 base, and 0 bases had no gene match. The CDR3 here is CASSLSGTYEQYF. The CDR3 coding sequence is TGTGCCAGCAGCTTGAGCGGGACCTACGAGCAGTACTTC.

The rearrangement uses TRBV7-2 and TRBJ2-5, with D hard to call. This CDR3 has 12 amino acids. V gave up 2 bases and J gave up 6 bases, with 7 bases separating them. CDR1 and CDR2 (germline): SGHTA, FQGNSA. DNA for the CDR3: TGTGCCAGCAGCTTATCAGGAAAGACCCAGTACTTC. Translating it yields CASSLSGKTQYF. The full variable domain, completed using reference TRBV7-2 and TRBJ2-5, is GAGVSQSPSNKVTEKGKDVELRCDPISGHTALYWYRQSLGQGLEFLIYFQGNSAPDKSGLPSDRFSAERTGGSVSTLTIQRTQQEDSAVYLCASSLSGKTQYFGPGTRLLVL.

The genes are TRBV19 and TRBJ2-7; D gene ambiguous. V shed 1 base and J shed 6 bases, with 7 bases lying between them. Germline V lookup: CDR1 LNHDA, CDR2 SQIVND (reference sequence). This CDR3 has 12 amino acids. The DNA of the CDR3 is TGTGCCAGTAGTATAGCTTGGGGCGAGCAGTACTTC. As protein: CASSIAWGEQYF.

The CDR3 here is CASSLSGSTASEQFF. DNA for the CDR3: TGTGCCAGCAGTTTGAGCGGGAGTACGGCTAGTGAGCAGTTCTTC. The chain couples TRBV6-6 to TRBJ2-1; 8 nucleotides agree with TRBD2. This CDR3 contains 15 residues. After removal of 4 bases from V and 9 bases from J, the junction contained 11 bases not matched to a gene. The germline CDR1 and CDR2 sequences are MNHNY and SVGAGI (reference sequence).

The genes are TRBV4-1 and TRBJ2-1; 7 bases are a match to TRBD1. This CDR3 is 15 amino acids long. The ends lost 0 bases at V and 8 bases at J; junction bases unmatched: 7. Germline values: CDR1 MGHRA, CDR2 YSYEKL. Written as DNA, the CDR3 is TGCGCCAGCAGCCAAGATTTCGGGCAGGGGGATGAGCAGTTCTTC. It translates to CASSQDFGQGDEQFF.

V usage is TRBV7-2 and J usage is TRBJ2-3, with D unclear. CDR3 length: 11 residues. The V and J ends lost 4 bases and 5 bases respectively, with 4 bases between them. Germline V gives CDR1 SGHTA, CDR2 FQGNSA. The CDR3, as DNA: TGTGCCAGCAGCTCACAAGATACGCAGTATTTT. This translates into CASSSQDTQYF.